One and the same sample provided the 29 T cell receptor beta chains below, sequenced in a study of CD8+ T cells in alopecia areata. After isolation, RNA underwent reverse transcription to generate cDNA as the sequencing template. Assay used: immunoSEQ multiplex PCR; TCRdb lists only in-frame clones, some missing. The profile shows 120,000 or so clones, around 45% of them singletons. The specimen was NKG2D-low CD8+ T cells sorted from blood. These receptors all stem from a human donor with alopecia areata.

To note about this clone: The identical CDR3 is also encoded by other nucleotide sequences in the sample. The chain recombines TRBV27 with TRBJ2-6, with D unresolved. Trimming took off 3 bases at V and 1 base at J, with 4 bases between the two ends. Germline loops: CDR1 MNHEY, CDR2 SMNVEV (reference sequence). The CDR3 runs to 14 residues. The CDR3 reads CASSLRSGANVLTF. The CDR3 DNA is TGTGCCAGCAGTTTGAGATCTGGGGCCAACGTCCTGACTTTC.

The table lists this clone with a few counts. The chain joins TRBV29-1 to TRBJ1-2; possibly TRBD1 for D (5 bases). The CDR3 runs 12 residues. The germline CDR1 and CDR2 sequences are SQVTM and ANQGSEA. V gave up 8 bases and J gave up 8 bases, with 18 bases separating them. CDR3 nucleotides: TGCAGCTTTCCCAGGGTAACGGGCGGCTACACCTTC. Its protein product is CSFPRVTGGYTF.

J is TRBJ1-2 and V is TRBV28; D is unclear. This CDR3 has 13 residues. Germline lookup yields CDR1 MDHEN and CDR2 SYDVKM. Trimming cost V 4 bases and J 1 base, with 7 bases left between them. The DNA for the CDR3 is TGTGCCAGCAGTTCCCCTAGTAACTATGGCTACACCTTC. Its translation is CASSSPSNYGYTF.

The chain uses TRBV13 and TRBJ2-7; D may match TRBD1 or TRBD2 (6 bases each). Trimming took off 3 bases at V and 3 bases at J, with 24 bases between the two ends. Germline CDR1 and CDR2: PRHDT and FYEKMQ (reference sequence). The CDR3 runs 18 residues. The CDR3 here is CASSLVGGSPRPLYEQYF. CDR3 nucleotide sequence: TGTGCCAGCAGCTTGGTGGGGGGCTCTCCGAGGCCACTCTACGAGCAGTACTTC.

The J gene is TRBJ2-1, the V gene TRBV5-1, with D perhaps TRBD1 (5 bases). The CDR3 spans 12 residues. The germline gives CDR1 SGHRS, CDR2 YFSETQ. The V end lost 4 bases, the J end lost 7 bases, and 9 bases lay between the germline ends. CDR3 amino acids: CASSQYRNEQFF. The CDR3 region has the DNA TGCGCCAGCAGCCAGTACAGGAATGAGCAGTTCTTC.

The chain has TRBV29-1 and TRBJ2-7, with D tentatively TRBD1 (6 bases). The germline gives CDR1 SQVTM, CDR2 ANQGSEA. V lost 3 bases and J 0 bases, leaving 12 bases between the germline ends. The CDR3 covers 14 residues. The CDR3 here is CSVEGHPDSYEQYF. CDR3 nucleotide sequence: TGCAGCGTTGAGGGACACCCGGACTCCTACGAGCAGTACTTC.

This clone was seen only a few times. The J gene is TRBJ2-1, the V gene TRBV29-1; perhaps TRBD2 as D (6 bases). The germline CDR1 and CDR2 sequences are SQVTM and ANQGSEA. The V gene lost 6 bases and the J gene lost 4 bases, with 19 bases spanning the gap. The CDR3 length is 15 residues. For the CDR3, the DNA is TGCAGCGTACCCGGGGGTAGCGGATTATACAATGAGCAGTTCTTC. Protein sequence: CSVPGGSGLYNEQFF.

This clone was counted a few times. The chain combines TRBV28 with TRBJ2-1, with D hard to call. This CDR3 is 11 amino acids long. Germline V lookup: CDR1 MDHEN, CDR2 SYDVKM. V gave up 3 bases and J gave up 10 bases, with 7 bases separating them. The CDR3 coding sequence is TGTGCCAGCAGTTTGGCGATCGAGCAGTTCTTC. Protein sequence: CASSLAIEQFF.

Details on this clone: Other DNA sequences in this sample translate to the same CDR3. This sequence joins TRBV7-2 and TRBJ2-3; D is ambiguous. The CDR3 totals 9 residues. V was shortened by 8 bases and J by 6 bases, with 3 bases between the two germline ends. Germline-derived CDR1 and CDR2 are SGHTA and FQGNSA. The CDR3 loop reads CASGDTQYF. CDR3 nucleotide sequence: TGTGCCAGCGGTGATACGCAGTATTTT.

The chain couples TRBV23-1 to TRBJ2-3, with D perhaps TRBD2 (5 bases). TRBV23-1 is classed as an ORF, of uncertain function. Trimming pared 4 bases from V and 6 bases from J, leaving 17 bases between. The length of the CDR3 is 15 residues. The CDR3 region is CASSLSARPTDTQYF. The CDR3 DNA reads TGCGCCAGCAGTCTTAGCGCCAGACCTACGGATACGCAGTATTTT.

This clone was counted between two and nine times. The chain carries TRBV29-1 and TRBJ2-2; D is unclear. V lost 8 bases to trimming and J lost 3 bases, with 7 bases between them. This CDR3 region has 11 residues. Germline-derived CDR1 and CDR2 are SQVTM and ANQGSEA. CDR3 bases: TGCAGCTTTGGGGACACCGGGGAGCTGTTTTTT. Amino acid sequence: CSFGDTGELFF.

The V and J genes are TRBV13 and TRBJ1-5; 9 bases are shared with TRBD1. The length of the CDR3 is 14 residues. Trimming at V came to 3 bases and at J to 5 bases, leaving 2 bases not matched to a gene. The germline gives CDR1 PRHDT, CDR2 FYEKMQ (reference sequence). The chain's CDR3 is CASSFRTGDQPQHF. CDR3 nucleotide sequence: TGTGCCAGCAGCTTCCGGACAGGGGATCAGCCCCAGCATTTT.

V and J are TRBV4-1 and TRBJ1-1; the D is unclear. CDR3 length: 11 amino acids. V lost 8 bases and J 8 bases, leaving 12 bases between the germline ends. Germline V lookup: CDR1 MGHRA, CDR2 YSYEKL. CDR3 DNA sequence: TGCGCCAGCGCGGCGGGCTGGGAAGCTTTCTTT. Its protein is CASAAGWEAFF.

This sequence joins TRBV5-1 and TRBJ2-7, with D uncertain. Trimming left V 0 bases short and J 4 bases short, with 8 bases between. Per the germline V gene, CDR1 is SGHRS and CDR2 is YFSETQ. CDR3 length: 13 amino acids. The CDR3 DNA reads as TGCGCCAGCAGCTTGGACAGTCAGTACGAGCAGTACTTC. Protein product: CASSLDSQYEQYF.

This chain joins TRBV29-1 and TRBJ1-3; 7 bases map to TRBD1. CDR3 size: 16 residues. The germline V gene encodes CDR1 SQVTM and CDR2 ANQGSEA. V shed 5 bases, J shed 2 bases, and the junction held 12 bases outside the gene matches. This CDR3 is CSVRRGRRLTGNTIYF. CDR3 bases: TGCAGCGTTAGGAGGGGGCGACGTTTAACTGGAAACACCATATATTTT.

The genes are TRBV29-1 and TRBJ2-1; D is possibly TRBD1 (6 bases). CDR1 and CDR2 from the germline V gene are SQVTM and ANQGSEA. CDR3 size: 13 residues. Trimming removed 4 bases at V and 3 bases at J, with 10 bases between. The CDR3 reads CSVGQGYYNEQFF. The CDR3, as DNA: TGCAGCGTTGGGCAGGGGTACTACAATGAGCAGTTCTTC.

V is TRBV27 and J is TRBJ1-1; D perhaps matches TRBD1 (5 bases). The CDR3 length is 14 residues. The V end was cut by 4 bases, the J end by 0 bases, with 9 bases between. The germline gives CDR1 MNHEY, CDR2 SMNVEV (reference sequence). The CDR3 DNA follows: TGTGCCAGCAGTTCAGACAGCATGAACACTGAAGCTTTCTTT. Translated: CASSSDSMNTEAFF.

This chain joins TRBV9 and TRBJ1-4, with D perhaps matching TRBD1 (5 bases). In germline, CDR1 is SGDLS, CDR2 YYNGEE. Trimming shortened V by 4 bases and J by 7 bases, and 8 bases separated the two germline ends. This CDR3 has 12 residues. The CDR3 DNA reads TGTGCCAGCAGCTCCACAGGTGAAAAACTGTTTTTT. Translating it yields CASSSTGEKLFF. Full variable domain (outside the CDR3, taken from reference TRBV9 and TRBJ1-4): DSGVTQTPKHLITATGQRVTLRCSPRSGDLSVYWYQQSLDQGLQFLIQYYNGEERAKGNILERFSAQQFPDLHSELNLSSLELGDSALYFCASSSTGEKLFFGSGTQLSVL.

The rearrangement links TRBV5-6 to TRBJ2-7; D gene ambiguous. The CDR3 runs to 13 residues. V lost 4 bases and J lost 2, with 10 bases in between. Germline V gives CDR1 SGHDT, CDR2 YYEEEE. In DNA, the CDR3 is TGTGCCAGCAGCCCCCCCTCAACCTACGAGCAGTACTTC. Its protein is CASSPPSTYEQYF. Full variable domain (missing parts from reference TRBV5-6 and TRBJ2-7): DAGVTQSPTHLIKTRGQQVTLRCSPKSGHDTVSWYQQALGQGPQFIFQYYEEEERQRGNFPDRFSGHQFPNYSSELNVNALLLGDSALYLCASSPPSTYEQYFGPGTRLTVT.

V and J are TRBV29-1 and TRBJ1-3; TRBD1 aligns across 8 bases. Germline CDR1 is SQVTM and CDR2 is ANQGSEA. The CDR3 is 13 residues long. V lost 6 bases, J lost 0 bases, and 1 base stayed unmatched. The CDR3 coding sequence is TGCAGCGTGGACAGGGACTCTGGAAACACCATATATTTT. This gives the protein CSVDRDSGNTIYF.

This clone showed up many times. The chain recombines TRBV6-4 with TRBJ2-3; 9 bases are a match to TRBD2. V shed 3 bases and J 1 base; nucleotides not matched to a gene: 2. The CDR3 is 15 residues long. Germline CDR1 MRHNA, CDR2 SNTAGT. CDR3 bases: TGTGCCAGCAGTGATTTAGCGGGGGGCACAGATACGCAGTATTTT. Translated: CASSDLAGGTDTQYF.

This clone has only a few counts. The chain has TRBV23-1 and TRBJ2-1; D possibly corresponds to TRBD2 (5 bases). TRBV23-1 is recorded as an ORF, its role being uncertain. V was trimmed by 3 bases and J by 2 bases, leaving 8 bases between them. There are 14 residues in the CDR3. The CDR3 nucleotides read TGCGCCAGCAGTCAGCCCGGGACCTACAATGAGCAGTTCTTC. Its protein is CASSQPGTYNEQFF.

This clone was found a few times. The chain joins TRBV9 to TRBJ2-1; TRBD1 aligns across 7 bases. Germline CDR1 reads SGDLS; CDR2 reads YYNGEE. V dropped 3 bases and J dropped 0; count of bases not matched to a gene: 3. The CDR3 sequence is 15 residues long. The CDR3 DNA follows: TGTGCCAGCAGCGCAGGGGGACCCTCCTACAATGAGCAGTTCTTC. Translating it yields CASSAGGPSYNEQFF.

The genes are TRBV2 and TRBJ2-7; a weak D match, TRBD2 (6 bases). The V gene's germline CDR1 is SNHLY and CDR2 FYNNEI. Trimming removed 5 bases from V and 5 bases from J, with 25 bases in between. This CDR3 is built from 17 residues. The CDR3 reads CASSRGSRLVAFNEQYF. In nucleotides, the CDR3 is TGTGCCAGCAGTCGCGGGTCTAGACTAGTGGCTTTCAACGAGCAGTACTTC.

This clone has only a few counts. The CDR3 sequence is CSDLTDGIEAFF. The CDR3 DNA reads TGCAGCGACCTGACAGATGGGATAGAGGCTTTCTTT. V gene TRBV29-1 combines with J gene TRBJ1-1, with TRBD1 as a possible D gene (5 bases). This CDR3 has 12 residues. Germline V gives CDR1 SQVTM, CDR2 ANQGSEA. Trimming pared 7 bases from V and 11 bases from J, leaving 20 bases between. The entire variable domain, with the rest obtained from reference TRBV29-1 and TRBJ1-1, is as follows: SAVISQKPSRDICQRGTSLTIQCQVDSQVTMMFWYRQQPGQSLTLIATANQGSEATYESGFVIDKFPISRPNLTFSTLTVSNMSPEDSSIYLCSDLTDGIEAFFGQGTRLTVV.

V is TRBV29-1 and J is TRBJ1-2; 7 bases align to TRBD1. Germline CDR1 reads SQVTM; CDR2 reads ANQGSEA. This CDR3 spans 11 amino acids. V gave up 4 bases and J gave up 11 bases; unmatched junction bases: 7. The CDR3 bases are TGCAGCGTTGCCCCGACAGGGCTTTACACCTTC. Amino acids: CSVAPTGLYTF.

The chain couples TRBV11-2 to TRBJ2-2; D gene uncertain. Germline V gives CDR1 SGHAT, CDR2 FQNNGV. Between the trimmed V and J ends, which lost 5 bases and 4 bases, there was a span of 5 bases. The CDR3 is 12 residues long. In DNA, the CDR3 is TGTGCCAGCAGCGCCGCCACCGGGGAGCTGTTTTTT. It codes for CASSAATGELFF. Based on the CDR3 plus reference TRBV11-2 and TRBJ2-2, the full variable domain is EAGVAQSPRYKIIEKRQSVAFWCNPISGHATLYWYQQILGQGPKLLIQFQNNGVVDDSQLPKDRFSAERLKGVDSTLKIQPAKLEDSAVYLCASSAATGELFFGEGSRLTVL.

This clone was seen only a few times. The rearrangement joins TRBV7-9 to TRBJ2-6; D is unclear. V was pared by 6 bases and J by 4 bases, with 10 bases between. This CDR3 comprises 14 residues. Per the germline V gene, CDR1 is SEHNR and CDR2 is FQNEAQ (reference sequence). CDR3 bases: TGTGCCAGCAGTCGGTCTACAGGGGCCAACGTCCTGACTTTC. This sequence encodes CASSRSTGANVLTF.

CDR3 in DNA: TGTGCCAGCAGTTACTCGGGACAGGGGTATGGCTACACCTTC. This encodes CASSYSGQGYGYTF. The genes are TRBV6-5 and TRBJ1-2, with TRBD1 matching over 10 bases. Germline CDR1 is MNHEY and CDR2 is SVGAGI. V shed 0 bases, J shed 5 bases, and the junction held 0 bases outside the gene matches. This CDR3 is built from 14 residues.